This TCR beta chain originates from a study of cytomegalovirus exposure and HLA in healthy donors. Study-wide results and caveats: Highly shared variants forming one cluster were likely a sequencing artifact. The study designated 150 or so TCR beta chains cytomegalovirus-associated. Another analysis was done later, and it associated 15,000 to 20,000 TCR beta sequences with HLA alleles at 0.05 false discovery rate.

With respect to this clone: What it binds is not known.

Germline CDR1 is SGHKS and CDR2 is YYEKEE (reference sequence). Trimming cost V 0 bases and J 0 bases; bases outside gene matches: 2. This CDR3 spans 15 amino acids. PCR involved 60 Vbeta and 13 Jbeta primers. Data came from immunoSEQ multiplex PCR; TCRdb stores just in-frame clones and leaves some out. The repertoire table contains tens of thousands of clones. Each donor was nominally healthy when sampled (though unrecorded immune exposures were likely). The receptor's source is a man in his fifties in good health and CMV-seropositive. This sequence joins TRBV5-5 and TRBJ2-7, with TRBD2 identical over 8 bases. Sequenced input: PBMCs. The CDR3 DNA reads as TGTGCCAGCAGCTTGGAGGGACTAGGCTCCTACGAGCAGTACGTC. Translation gives CASSLEGLGSYEQYV.